These 28 T cell receptor beta chains were all obtained from the same sample, sequenced in a study of T cells in Graves' hyperthyroidism and ophthalmopathy. RNA transcripts gave rise to amplified TCR beta CDR3 regions. The TCR CDR3 was amplified in a first-round RT-PCR using the HTBI primer set. MiXCR was run by TCRdb on the multiplex PCR reads, yielding one entry per CDR3 protein. Here the sample spans some 210,000 distinct CDR3 sequences, roughly 18% being singletons. Sequenced input: blood. These receptors were taken from a man aged 50-60 years with Graves' hyperthyroidism.

This clonotype came up many times. This rearrangement joins TRBV7-8 to TRBJ2-3; 11 bases fit TRBD2. This CDR3 region has 14 residues. J gave up 4 bases and V 5 bases, and 2 bases lay outside the gene matches. The germline V gene encodes CDR1 SGHVS and CDR2 FQNEAQ. The CDR3: CASSILAGADTQYF. CDR3 nucleotide sequence: TGTGCCAGCAGCATACTAGCGGGAGCAGATACGCAGTATTTT. Full variable domain (outside the CDR3, taken from reference TRBV7-8 and TRBJ2-3): GAGVSQSPRYKVAKRGQDVALRCDPISGHVSLFWYQQALGQGPEFLTYFQNEAQLDKSGLPSDRFFAERPEGSVSTLKIQRTQQEDSAVYLCASSILAGADTQYFGPGTRLTVL.

Concerning this clonotype itself: It may be a read error: a sequence one base away is much more abundant. The rearrangement uses TRBV28 and TRBJ1-1; 7 bases fit TRBD1. Germline CDR1 MDHEN, CDR2 SYDVKM. The CDR3 extends over 14 amino acids. CDR3 protein: CACSFDRVNTEAFF. The CDR3 DNA follows: TGTGCCTGCAGTTTCGACAGGGTGAACACTGAAGCTTTCTTT.

This clonotype was picked up many times. CDR3 protein: CASSPGQGSQPQHF. The CDR3 DNA sequence: TGCGCCAGCAGCCCGGGACAGGGATCTCAGCCCCAGCATTTT. The chain carries TRBV5-1 and TRBJ1-5; 9 bases agree with TRBD1. J gave up 6 bases and V 4 bases, and 5 bases lay outside the gene matches. CDR1 and CDR2 (germline): SGHRS, YFSETQ. CDR3 size: 14 residues.

This clonotype was detected only a few times. The genes are TRBV4-1 and TRBJ1-1; D is unresolved. The CDR3 length is 11 residues. The V end lost 7 bases, the J end lost 6 bases, and 9 bases lay between the germline ends. Germline V gene lookup returns CDR1 MGHRA and CDR2 YSYEKL. The CDR3 DNA reads TGCGCCAGCACCTCCGGCCCTGAAGCTTTCTTT. It specifies CASTSGPEAFF.

In its sample, this clonotype was seen many times. The chain joins TRBV5-1 to TRBJ2-1; unclear D gene. Trimming removed 4 bases at V and 6 bases at J, with 17 bases between. The length of the CDR3 is 15 residues. CDR1 and CDR2 (germline): SGHRS, YFSETQ. CDR3 residues: CASSRLPGVTNEQFF. For the CDR3, the DNA is TGCGCCAGCAGCCGGTTACCGGGCGTCACCAATGAGCAGTTCTTC.

The chain has TRBV19 and TRBJ2-7, with 7 nucleotides matching TRBD2. The CDR3 is made up of 14 amino acids. Per germline, CDR1 LNHDA and CDR2 SQIVND (reference sequence). The trim removed 8 bases at V and 2 bases at J, leaving 9 bases unmatched. CDR3 amino acids: CASSWGGAAYEQYF. Written as DNA, the CDR3 is TGTGCCAGTTCCTGGGGAGGGGCGGCCTACGAGCAGTACTTC.

This clonotype was counted between two and nine times. The rearrangement links TRBV20-1 to TRBJ2-5; D is uncertain. V was shortened by 2 bases and J by 1 base, with 5 bases between the two germline ends. Germline lookup yields CDR1 DFQATT and CDR2 SNEGSKA (reference sequence). The CDR3 is 12 amino acids. The CDR3 spells CSARYSQETQYF. For the CDR3, the DNA is TGCAGTGCTAGATACAGCCAAGAGACCCAGTACTTC.

This chain connects TRBV9 to TRBJ1-1; D uncertain. This CDR3 has 14 residues. The germline CDR1 and CDR2 sequences are SGDLS and YYNGEE. Trimming took 0 bases from V and 6 from J, leaving 12 bases between them. The CDR3 protein is CASSVGVGWAEAFF. CDR3 nucleotides: TGTGCCAGCAGCGTAGGGGTCGGGTGGGCTGAAGCTTTCTTT.

This clonotype was seen ten or more times. The chain recombines TRBV29-1 with TRBJ2-5; D unresolved. V gave up 0 bases and J gave up 2 bases, with 10 bases separating them. Looked up from germline, CDR1 is SQVTM and CDR2 is ANQGSEA. The CDR3 covers 14 residues. In nucleotides, the CDR3 is TGCAGCGTTGAAGATCAATGGCAGCAAGAGACCCAGTACTTC. This encodes CSVEDQWQQETQYF.

This clonotype was counted between two and nine times. This chain connects TRBV14 to TRBJ2-7, with D perhaps matching TRBD1 (5 bases). The germline V gene encodes CDR1 SGHDN and CDR2 FVKESK. The V gene lost 4 bases and the J gene lost 3 bases, with 10 bases spanning the gap. The CDR3 length is 13 residues. CDR3 sequence (DNA): TGTGCCAGCAGCCGCGGACACCTCTACGAGCAGTACTTC. Translated: CASSRGHLYEQYF.

This clonotype was counted ten times or more. V is TRBV7-9 and J is TRBJ2-7; D perhaps matches TRBD2 (6 bases). The V gene's germline CDR1 is SEHNR and CDR2 FQNEAQ (reference sequence). The ends were cut back, 4 bases at V and 7 bases at J, with 14 bases in the middle. CDR3 length equals 13 residues. CDR3 residues: CASSSLGGQEQYF. DNA of the CDR3: TGTGCCAGCAGCTCCTTGGGGGGTCAAGAGCAGTACTTC.

This clonotype occurred many times. This CDR3 is CASSRGQDSGANVLTF. Written as DNA, the CDR3 is TGTGCCAGCAGCCGAGGACAGGACTCTGGGGCCAACGTCCTGACTTTC. The chain combines TRBV3-1 with TRBJ2-6; 7 bases map to TRBD1. The CDR3 runs 16 residues. Germline CDR1 LGHDT, CDR2 YNNKEL (reference sequence). Unmatched junction bases numbered 3, after V lost 4 bases and J lost 0 bases.

This clonotype was counted only a few times. The chain has TRBV19 and TRBJ1-1; D may be TRBD1 (6 bases). V was clipped by 0 bases and J by 11 bases, with 16 bases between them. Germline CDR1 and CDR2: LNHDA and SQIVND (reference sequence). The CDR3 has 14 residues. The CDR3 bases are TGTGCCAGTAGTATAGACAGGGGAACGCCGCGGGCTTTCTTT. It yields the protein CASSIDRGTPRAFF.

At least ten counts were recorded for this clonotype. The chain uses TRBV2 and TRBJ2-7; possibly TRBD2 for D (6 bases). V dropped 3 bases and J dropped 1 base, with 16 bases sitting between them. This CDR3 is built from 16 residues. Germline V gives CDR1 SNHLY, CDR2 FYNNEI. CDR3 amino acids: CASSDSGLAESYEQYF. The CDR3, as DNA: TGTGCCAGCAGTGATTCAGGATTAGCGGAATCCTACGAGCAGTACTTC.

Many counts were recorded for this clonotype. This chain's CDR3 is CASSLSGQPQHF. The CDR3 nucleotides are TGTGCCAGCAGTTTATCTGGTCAGCCCCAGCATTTT. This chain connects TRBV28 to TRBJ1-5; no reliable D call. Looked up from germline, CDR1 is MDHEN and CDR2 is SYDVKM. The V end lost 1 base, the J end lost 6 bases, and 4 bases lay between the germline ends. The CDR3 runs 12 residues.

This clonotype was seen many times. The rearrangement links TRBV2 to TRBJ1-1; tentatively, D is TRBD1 (5 bases). This CDR3 is built from 13 residues. The germline CDR1 and CDR2 sequences are SNHLY and FYNNEI. The V gene lost 2 bases and the J gene lost 1 base, with 5 bases spanning the gap. The CDR3 loop is CASSEQGNTEAFF. In DNA, the CDR3 is TGTGCCAGCAGTGAACAGGGGAACACTGAAGCTTTCTTT.

The genes are TRBV2 and TRBJ2-1, with 11 bases lining up with TRBD2. This CDR3 is 16 amino acids long. V lost 2 bases to trimming and J lost 8 bases; unmatched junction nucleotides: 8. CDR1 SNHLY and CDR2 FYNNEI come from the germline V gene. In DNA form, the CDR3 reads TGTGCCAGCAGTGAACGAGCTAGCGGGAGGTTTCATGAGCAGTTCTTC. Its translation is CASSERASGRFHEQFF.

Comment on this clonotype: At one boundary the junction diverges from the germline segment, which might be a read error. The chain couples TRBV12-3 or TRBV12-4 to TRBJ2-1; TRBD2 matches 9 bases. The length of the CDR3 is 14 residues. CDR3 nucleotide sequence: TGTGCCAACAGTTTCGCGGGAGGGCTCAATGAGCAGTTCTTC. It yields the protein CANSFAGGLNEQFF.

The rearrangement links TRBV3-1 to TRBJ2-3; D might be TRBD1 or TRBD2, each matching 6 bases. This CDR3 has 16 amino acids. V lost 1 base to trimming and J lost 2 bases, with 13 bases between them. Germline CDR1 and CDR2: LGHDT and YNNKEL (reference sequence). Here the CDR3 reads CASSQAGGHLTDTQYF. In nucleotides, the CDR3 is TGTGCCAGCAGCCAAGCCGGGGGACACCTCACAGATACGCAGTATTTT.

Ten or more counts support this clonotype. J is TRBJ2-2 and V is TRBV10-3; D call uncertain. The CDR3 extends over 14 amino acids. From germline, CDR1 is ENHRY and CDR2 SYGVKD. Trimming removed 7 bases from V and 0 bases from J, with 9 bases in between. For the CDR3, the DNA is TGTGCCATCACCCCTGGGGCGAACACCGGGGAGCTGTTTTTT. It codes for CAITPGANTGELFF.

This clonotype was observed a handful of times. The chain combines TRBV3-1 with TRBJ2-7; D perhaps matches TRBD2 (6 bases). Germline CDR1 LGHDT, CDR2 YNNKEL (reference sequence). This CDR3 has 15 amino acids. Trimming took 0 bases from V and 8 from J, leaving 17 bases between them. CDR3 coding DNA: TGTGCCAGCAGCCAAGACCTAGGGACCGGGAGCCAGCAGTACTTC. It codes for CASSQDLGTGSQQYF.

Many counts were recorded for this clonotype. The chain links TRBV11-2 to TRBJ1-5, with 8 bases that match TRBD1. The germline V gene encodes CDR1 SGHAT and CDR2 FQNNGV. CDR3 length equals 16 residues. The V segment lost 1 base and the J segment 7 bases; nucleotides outside the gene matches: 9. The CDR3 DNA follows: TGTGCCAGCAGCTTAGGGGCAGGGGGCTTGCGGCAGCCCCAGCATTTT. Its translation is CASSLGAGGLRQPQHF.

In its sample, this clonotype was seen many times. The chain employs TRBV12-5 and TRBJ2-5; D may be TRBD1 (6 bases). V shed 6 bases and J shed 6 bases, with 14 bases lying between them. The germline CDR1 and CDR2 sequences are LGHNT and FRNRAP. CDR3 length: 13 amino acids. The CDR3 here is CASGLAGQKTQYF. The CDR3 DNA reads as TGTGCTAGTGGCCTCGCCGGACAGAAGACCCAGTACTTC.

Remarks on this clonotype: An end of the junction differs from the germline gene, which may be a read error. The rearrangement joins TRBV7-9 to TRBJ2-1, with unresolved D. The CDR3 totals 14 residues. CDR1 and CDR2 from the germline V gene are SEHNR and FQNEAQ (reference sequence). This CDR3 reads CASSSSGRDNGQFF. CDR3 nucleotide sequence: TGTGCCAGCAGCTCCTCCGGGCGCGACAATGGGCAGTTCTTC.

This clonotype was seen a few times. The V and J genes are TRBV6-1 and TRBJ2-3; perhaps TRBD2 as D (5 bases). CDR3 length: 16 amino acids. Germline CDR1 reads MNHNS; CDR2 reads SASEGT. V was trimmed by 6 bases and J by 0 bases, leaving 16 bases between them. CDR3 sequence: CASRDGDFYSTDTQYF. CDR3 sequence (DNA): TGTGCCAGCAGAGACGGGGATTTTTATAGCACAGATACGCAGTATTTT.

The V gene is TRBV9, the J gene TRBJ2-1, with TRBD2 matching over 8 bases. V lost 0 bases and J lost 9; bases outside the gene matches: 5. CDR1 and CDR2 from the germline V gene are SGDLS and YYNGEE. This CDR3 has 14 amino acids. The CDR3 nucleotides read TGTGCCAGCAGCGTAGATCCGGCGGGAGGTGAGCAGTTCTTC. This sequence encodes CASSVDPAGGEQFF.

This clonotype was recorded many times. The chain carries TRBV6-2 or TRBV6-3 and TRBJ1-5; the match to TRBD1 covers 8 bases. The CDR3 totals 13 residues. V shed 6 bases and J 3 bases; nucleotides not matched to a gene: 1. Germline V lookup: CDR1 MNHEY, CDR2 SVGEGT. As DNA, the CDR3 is TGTGCCAGCAGGGGACAGGCCAATCAGCCCCAGCATTTT. Protein product: CASRGQANQPQHF.

The chain carries TRBV6-1 and TRBJ2-7, with TRBD1 as a possible D gene (6 bases). V lost 2 bases to trimming and J lost 2 bases, with 10 bases between them. The CDR3 runs to 14 residues. Germline V CDR1 and CDR2: MNHNS, SASEGT. Here the CDR3 reads CASSELTGPYEQYF. For the CDR3, the DNA is TGTGCCAGCAGTGAATTGACAGGACCCTACGAGCAGTACTTC.